The rows below give T cell receptor beta chains drawn from one sample of a study of blood T cell repertoires in COVID-19. Method: immunoSEQ multiplex PCR; TCRdb's copy keeps in-frame clones and lacks some. The top ten clones hold 8% of a sample with tens of thousands of clones, around 88% of them seen once. Sequencing input: peripheral blood. The receptor set was obtained from a man between 45 and 60 years old with active COVID-19. Both conserved end residues are part of each CDR3. D genes are given only for firm matches. Clone size, where shown, is once, few, many, or a class for clones that have expanded.

v_call	j_call	clone_size	d_call	cdr3_nt	cdr3_aa
TRBV24-1	TRBJ2-1	NA	TRBD2	TGTGCCACCAGTGACCGTGCGGGAGGCCCATCTGAGCAGTTCTTC	CATSDRAGGPSEQFF
TRBV28	TRBJ2-1	few	TRBD2	TGTGCCACCGGACTAGCGGGAGACCCATGGAATGAGCAGTTCTTC	CATGLAGDPWNEQFF
TRBV27	TRBJ2-5	NA	NA	TGTGCCAGCAGTTTATCCTCGTACCAAGAGACCCAGTACTTC	CASSLSSYQETQYF
TRBV7-2	TRBJ2-2	once	NA	TGTGCCAGCAGCTTAGCCCCGCCGGCAGGGGCGCACACCGGGGAGCTGTTTTTT	CASSLAPPAGAHTGELFF
TRBV11-2	TRBJ1-5	NA	NA	TGTGCCAGCAGCTTTAGCTATCCGGGGATCCAGCATTTT	CASSFSYPGIQHF
TRBV7-2	TRBJ2-2	NA	NA	TGTGCCAGCAGTGGACTGAACACCGGGGAGCTGTTTTTT	CASSGLNTGELFF
TRBV7-9	TRBJ2-1	NA	NA	TGTGCCAGCAGCTCTACAGGGAAGGGGAACAATGAGCAGTTCTTC	CASSSTGKGNNEQFF
TRBV7-2	TRBJ1-5	NA	TRBD1	TGTGCCAGCAGCCCCGACAGGGGGTTCAATCAGCCCCAGCATTTT	CASSPDRGFNQPQHF
TRBV9	TRBJ1-2	NA	NA	TGTGCCAGCAGCGCAGTACAGGGCCCCAGCGGCTACACCTTC	CASSAVQGPSGYTF
TRBV4-2	TRBJ2-7	NA	TRBD2	TGTGCCAGCAGCTCCCGGACTAGCGGGAGAGAAGAGCAGTACTTC	CASSSRTSGREEQYF
TRBV27	TRBJ1-4	NA	NA	TGTGCCAGCAGTTTATCGGTATACAAGGTAGGGGATGAAAAACTGTTTTTT	CASSLSVYKVGDEKLFF
TRBV7-3	TRBJ1-1	NA	TRBD1	TGTGCCAGCAGCTCCGGGACAGGTACGGAAGCTTTCTTT	CASSSGTGTEAFF
TRBV6-2/TRBV6-3	TRBJ2-7	NA	NA	TGTGCCAGCAGTCAGGGCGTCGAGCAGTACTTC	CASSQGVEQYF
TRBV6-6	TRBJ2-3	NA	NA	TGTGCCAGCAGTCTCGAGGGGGCGGGGAGCACAGATACGCAGTATTTT	CASSLEGAGSTDTQYF